The 2 T cell receptor beta chains in this list originate from one sample, sequenced in a study of blood T cell repertoires in COVID-19. The table came from immunoSEQ multiplex PCR; TCRdb's copy has only in-frame clones and leaves some out. In the table there are about 24,000 clones, approximately 86% of which are singletons. The specimen was peripheral blood. The origin of the receptors is a man aged 50 or older with active COVID-19.

The V and J genes are TRBV7-8 and TRBJ2-4, with TRBD2 matching over 9 bases. CDR3 size: 19 residues. In germline, CDR1 is SGHVS, CDR2 FQNEAQ. V shed 1 base, J shed 1 base, and the junction held 11 bases outside the gene matches. CDR3 residues: CASSLGLAATGRAKNIQYF. The CDR3 DNA reads TGTGCCAGCAGCTTAGGACTAGCGGCCACGGGCAGGGCCAAAAACATTCAGTACTTC.

The gene calls are TRBV11-1 and TRBJ2-3; 7 nucleotides agree with TRBD2. Germline V gene data show CDR1 as SGHAT and CDR2 as FQDESV (reference sequence). The CDR3 length is 16 residues. J was trimmed by 3 bases and V by 1 base; bases with no gene match: 7. The CDR3 loop reads CASSLVAGVETDTQYF. The CDR3 DNA sequence: TGTGCCAGCAGCTTAGTTGCGGGGGTAGAGACAGATACGCAGTATTTT.